The clone carrying this TCR beta chain came up many times. Antigen specificity is unknown. Trimming removed 3 bases from V and 4 bases from J, with 11 bases in between. This CDR3 spans 14 amino acids. CDR1 is SGHTA, CDR2 FQGTGA, per germline. The data originate from a study of CD8 T cells in ankylosing spondylitis. Preparation of TCR beta libraries was done by quantitative 5'-RACE with molecular barcodes. MiXCR, run by TCRdb on the 5' RACE reads, gives a single entry per CDR3 protein. The sample has 220,000 or so distinct CDR3 sequences; roughly 10% are singletons. Study results and limitations: Significantly higher representation of disease-linked clones was reported for matched ankylosing spondylitis synovial fluid.

The receptor comes from a male donor with ankylosing spondylitis or in good health (not recorded which). Sequencing was carried out using blood, either unsorted or a sorted T cell fraction (not recorded which). The chain joins TRBV7-3 to TRBJ2-3, with D unclear. The CDR3 bases are TGTGCCAGCAGCTTTCGCGCTCCCTCAGATACGCAGTATTTT. Protein product: CASSFRAPSDTQYF.